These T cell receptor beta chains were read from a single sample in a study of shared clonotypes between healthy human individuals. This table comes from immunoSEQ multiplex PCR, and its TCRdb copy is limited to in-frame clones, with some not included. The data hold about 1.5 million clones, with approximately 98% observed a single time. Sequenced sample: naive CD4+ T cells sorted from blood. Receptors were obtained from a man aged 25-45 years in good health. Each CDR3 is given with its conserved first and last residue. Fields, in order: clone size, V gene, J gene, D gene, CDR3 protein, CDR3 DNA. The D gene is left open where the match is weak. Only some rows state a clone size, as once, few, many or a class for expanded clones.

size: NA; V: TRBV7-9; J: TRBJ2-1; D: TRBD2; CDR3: CASSPYVGTSGASYNEQFF; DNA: TGTGCCAGCAGCCCATATGTGGGAACTAGCGGAGCCTCCTACAATGAGCAGTTCTTC
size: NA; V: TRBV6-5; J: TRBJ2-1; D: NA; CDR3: CASKEGARNEQFF; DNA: TGTGCCAGCAAGGAGGGGGCCAGGAATGAGCAGTTCTTC
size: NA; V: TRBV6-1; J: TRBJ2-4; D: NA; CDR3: CASSERLVEAKNIQYF; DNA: TGTGCCAGCAGTGAAAGACTAGTGGAAGCCAAAAACATTCAGTACTTC
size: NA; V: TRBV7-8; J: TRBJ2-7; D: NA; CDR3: CASSRQLYEQYF; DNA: TGTGCCAGCAGCCGACAGCTCTACGAGCAGTACTTC
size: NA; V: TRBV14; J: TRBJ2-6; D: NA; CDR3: CASSQASAGANVLTF; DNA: TGTGCCAGCAGCCAGGCGTCTGCTGGGGCCAACGTCCTGACTTTC
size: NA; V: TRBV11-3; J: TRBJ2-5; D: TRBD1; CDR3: CASSFRGRQETQYF; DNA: TGTGCCAGCAGCTTCAGGGGGCGCCAAGAGACCCAGTACTTC
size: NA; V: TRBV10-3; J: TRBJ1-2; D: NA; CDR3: CAISELGGTPNYTF; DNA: TGTGCCATCAGTGAGCTGGGGGGGACACCAAATTACACCTTC
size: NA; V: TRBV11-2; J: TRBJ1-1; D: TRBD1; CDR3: CASSSGTGEGVNTEAFF; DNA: TGTGCCAGCAGCTCAGGTACAGGGGAAGGGGTGAACACTGAAGCTTTCTTT
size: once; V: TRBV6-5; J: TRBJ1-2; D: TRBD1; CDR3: CASSPGTGVNYGYTF; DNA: TGTGCCAGCAGTCCCGGGACAGGGGTCAACTATGGCTACACCTTC
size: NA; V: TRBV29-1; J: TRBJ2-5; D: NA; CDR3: CSVQPGEETQYF; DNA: TGCAGCGTTCAGCCGGGAGAAGAGACCCAGTACTTC
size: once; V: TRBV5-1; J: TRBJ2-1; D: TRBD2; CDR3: CASTPNGLAGSSSYNEQFF; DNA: TGCGCCAGCACCCCCAATGGGCTAGCGGGATCGAGCTCCTACAATGAGCAGTTCTTC
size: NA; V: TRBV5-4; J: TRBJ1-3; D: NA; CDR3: CASSSRTEPGRAIYF; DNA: TGTGCCAGCAGCTCCAGGACAGAACCCGGGAGGGCCATATATTTT
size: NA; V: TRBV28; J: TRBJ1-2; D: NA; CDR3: CASSLSLYGYTF; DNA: TGTGCCAGCAGTCTAAGTCTTTATGGCTACACCTTC
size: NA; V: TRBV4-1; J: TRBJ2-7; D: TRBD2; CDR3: CASSLADGVSYEQYF; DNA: TGCGCCAGCTCCCTAGCGGACGGCGTGTCCTACGAGCAGTACTTC
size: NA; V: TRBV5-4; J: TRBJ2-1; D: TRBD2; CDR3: CASSASGRSYNEQFF; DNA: TGTGCCAGCAGCGCTAGCGGACGCTCCTACAATGAGCAGTTCTTC
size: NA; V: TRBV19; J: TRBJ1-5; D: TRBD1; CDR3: CASTLITGGNNQPQHF; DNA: TGTGCCAGTACCCTCATCACAGGGGGCAACAATCAGCCCCAGCATTTT
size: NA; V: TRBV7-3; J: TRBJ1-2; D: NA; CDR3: CASSPSAGNYGYTF; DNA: TGTGCCAGCAGCCCTTCAGCGGGGAACTATGGCTACACCTTC
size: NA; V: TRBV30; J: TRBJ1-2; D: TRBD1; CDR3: CAWSYRGRGSYTF; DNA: TGTGCCTGGAGCTACAGGGGTCGTGGGAGCTACACCTTC
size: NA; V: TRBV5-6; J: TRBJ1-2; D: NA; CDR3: CASSLVQGGGYTF; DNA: TGTGCCAGCAGCTTGGTACAGGGAGGCGGCTACACCTTC
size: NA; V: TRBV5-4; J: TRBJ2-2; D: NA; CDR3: CASSLAELANFGELFF; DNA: TGTGCCAGCAGCTTGGCCGAGTTAGCGAACTTTGGGGAGCTGTTTTTT
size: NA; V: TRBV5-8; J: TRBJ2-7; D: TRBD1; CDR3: CASSDRVDYEQYF; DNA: TGTGCCAGCAGCGACAGGGTCGACTACGAGCAGTACTTC
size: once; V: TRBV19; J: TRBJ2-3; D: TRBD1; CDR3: CASSDRGPADTQYF; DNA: TGTGCCAGTAGTGACAGGGGGCCGGCAGATACGCAGTATTTT
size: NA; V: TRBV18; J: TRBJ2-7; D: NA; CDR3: CASSRSYEQYF; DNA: TGTGCCAGCTCCCGCTCCTACGAGCAGTACTTC
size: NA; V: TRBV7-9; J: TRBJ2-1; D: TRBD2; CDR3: CASSSGEREGLNNEQFF; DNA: TGTGCCAGCAGCTCTGGGGAGCGGGAGGGCCTTAACAATGAGCAGTTCTTC
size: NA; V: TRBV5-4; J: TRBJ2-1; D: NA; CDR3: CASSPVSRGNEQFF; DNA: TGTGCCAGCAGCCCCGTTTCGCGGGGCAATGAGCAGTTCTTC
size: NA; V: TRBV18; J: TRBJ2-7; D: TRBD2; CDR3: CASSPLGTRSYEQYF; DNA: TGTGCCAGCTCACCTCTCGGGACTAGATCCTACGAGCAGTACTTC
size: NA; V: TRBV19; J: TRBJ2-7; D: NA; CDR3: CASSIARTVSYEQYF; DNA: TGTGCCAGTAGTATAGCTCGGACAGTCTCCTACGAGCAGTACTTC
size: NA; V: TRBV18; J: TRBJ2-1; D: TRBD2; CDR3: CASSPRVGLAGGTEQFF; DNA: TGTGCCAGCTCACCTCGCGTCGGACTAGCGGGAGGTACTGAGCAGTTCTTC
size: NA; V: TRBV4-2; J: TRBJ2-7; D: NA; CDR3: CASSPTLDYSYEQYF; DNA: TGTGCCAGCAGCCCGACACTAGACTACTCCTACGAGCAGTACTTC
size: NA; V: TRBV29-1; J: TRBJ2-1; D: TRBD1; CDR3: CSVIPGQGDEQFF; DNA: TGCAGCGTGATACCGGGACAGGGAGATGAGCAGTTCTTC
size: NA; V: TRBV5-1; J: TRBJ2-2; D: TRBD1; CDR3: CASSLETGGLNGELFF; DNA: TGCGCCAGCAGTCTGGAGACAGGGGGCTTGAACGGGGAGCTGTTTTTT
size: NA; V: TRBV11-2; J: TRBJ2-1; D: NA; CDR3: CASSVQVLANSYNEQFF; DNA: TGTGCCAGCAGCGTTCAAGTTCTAGCGAACTCCTACAATGAGCAGTTCTTC
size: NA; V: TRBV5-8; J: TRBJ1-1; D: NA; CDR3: CASRYYARTMNTEAFF; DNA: TGTGCCAGCAGATACTACGCCAGGACAATGAACACTGAAGCTTTCTTT
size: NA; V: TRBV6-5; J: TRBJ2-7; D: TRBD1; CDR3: CASSKGTAPSYEQYF; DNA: TGTGCCAGCAGTAAAGGGACAGCCCCCTCCTACGAGCAGTACTTC
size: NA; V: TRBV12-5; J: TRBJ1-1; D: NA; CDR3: CASGGRKGEANTEAFF; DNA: TGTGCTAGTGGTGGCCGCAAAGGGGAAGCGAACACTGAAGCTTTCTTT
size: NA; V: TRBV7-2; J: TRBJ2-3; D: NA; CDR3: CASSALTRLTDTQYF; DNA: TGTGCCAGCAGCGCCTTGACCAGACTCACAGATACGCAGTATTTT
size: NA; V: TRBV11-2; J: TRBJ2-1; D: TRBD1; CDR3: CASSFGRGREVF; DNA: TGTGCCAGCAGCTTTGGCAGGGGGCGTGAGGTCTTC
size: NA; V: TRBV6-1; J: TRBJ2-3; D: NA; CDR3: CASSEIGASTDTQYF; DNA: TGTGCCAGCAGTGAAATTGGCGCTAGCACAGATACGCAGTATTTT
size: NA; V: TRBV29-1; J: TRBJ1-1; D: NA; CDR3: CSVVIRADTEAFF; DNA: TGCAGCGTTGTCATCAGGGCGGACACTGAAGCTTTCTTT
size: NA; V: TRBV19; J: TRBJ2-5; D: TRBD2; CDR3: CASRTVAGGETQYF; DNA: TGTGCCAGTAGGACGGTAGCGGGAGGAGAGACCCAGTACTTC
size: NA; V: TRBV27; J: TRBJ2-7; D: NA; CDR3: CASSLSRRAYEQYF; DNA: TGTGCCAGCAGTTTATCCCGCCGAGCCTACGAGCAGTACTTC
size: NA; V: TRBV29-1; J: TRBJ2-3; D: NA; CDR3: CSVNRVGTDTQYF; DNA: TGCAGCGTAAACAGGGTTGGCACAGATACGCAGTATTTT
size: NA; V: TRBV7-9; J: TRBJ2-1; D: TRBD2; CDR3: CASSHGTRQYNEQFF; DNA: TGTGCCAGCAGCCACGGGACTAGGCAATACAATGAGCAGTTCTTC
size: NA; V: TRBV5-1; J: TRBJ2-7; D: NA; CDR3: CASSLSSPSYEQYF; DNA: TGCGCCAGCAGCTTGTCTTCGCCCTCCTACGAGCAGTACTTC
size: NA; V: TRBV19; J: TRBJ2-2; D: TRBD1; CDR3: CASKSGTGQGKSGELFF; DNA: TGTGCCAGTAAGTCGGGTACTGGACAGGGGAAGTCCGGGGAGCTGTTTTTT
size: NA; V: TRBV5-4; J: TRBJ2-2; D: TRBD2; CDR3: CASSSRTSGTTGELFF; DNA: TGTGCCAGCAGCTCCAGGACTAGCGGGACCACCGGGGAGCTGTTTTTT